These T cell receptor beta chains were read from a single sample in a study of T cells after yellow fever vaccination. TCRdb passed the 5' RACE reads through MiXCR, listing each CDR3 protein once. The sample yields hundreds of thousands of distinct CDR3 sequences, 8.1% seen once. The sample here was PBMCs, taken around 45 days after the first yellow fever vaccination. All receptors come from a man aged 18-30 years who received the YFV17D yellow fever vaccine. The CDR3 runs from the conserved cysteine through the conserved F or W. The D gene is left open where the match is weak. Rows give clone size only sometimes, using once, few, many, or a class for an expanded clone.

J | V | D | size | CDR3 | DNA
TRBJ1-1 | TRBV7-2 | . | few | CASSLAGALTEAFF | TGTGCCAGCAGCTTAGCGGGGGCGCTCACTGAAGCTTTCTTT
TRBJ2-7 | TRBV5-1 | . | . | CASSLFTGGRTYEQYF | TGCGCCAGCAGCCTCTTTACGGGTGGACGGACCTACGAGCAGTACTTC
TRBJ2-7 | TRBV14 | . | few | CASSQDLLLSKQYF | TGTGCCAGCAGCCAAGATCTTTTATTATCAAAGCAGTACTTC
TRBJ1-1 | TRBV6-2/TRBV6-3 | . | many | CASSYRNTEAFF | TGTGCCAGCAGTTACAGAAACACTGAAGCTTTCTTT
TRBJ1-4 | TRBV12-3/TRBV12-4 | . | . | CASSPLGLAANEKLFF | TGTGCCAGCAGTCCCCTGGGCCTGGCGGCTAATGAAAAACTGTTTTTT
TRBJ1-2 | TRBV4-3 | . | few | CASSQDWTVYGYTF | TGCGCCAGCAGCCAAGATTGGACAGTATATGGCTACACCTTC
TRBJ1-1 | TRBV10-3 | . | . | CAISESKGRTEAFF | TGTGCCATCAGTGAGTCGAAAGGGAGGACTGAAGCTTTCTTT
TRBJ1-1 | TRBV4-3 | . | . | CASSRGGTEENTEAFF | TGCGCCAGCAGCCGCGGAGGGACGGAAGAAAACACTGAAGCTTTCTTT
TRBJ1-2 | TRBV7-9 | TRBD1 | few | CASSLGDREYYGYTF | TGTGCCAGCAGCTTGGGGGACAGGGAATACTATGGCTACACCTTC
TRBJ2-5 | TRBV5-1 | TRBD2 | . | CASSLLSGGVEETQYF | TGCGCCAGCAGCTTGTTGAGCGGGGGAGTAGAAGAGACCCAGTACTTC
TRBJ1-6 | TRBV12-3/TRBV12-4 | . | few | CASSLGTITSSYNSPLHF | TGTGCCAGCAGTTTAGGGACGATCACTAGCTCCTATAATTCACCCCTCCACTTT
TRBJ1-5 | TRBV7-2 | TRBD1 | . | CASSSDRGRQPQHF | TGTGCCAGCAGCTCAGACAGGGGACGTCAGCCCCAGCATTTT
TRBJ1-1 | TRBV6-1 | . | . | CASSRPSEVTEAFF | TGTGCCAGCAGCCGACCATCAGAAGTGACTGAAGCTTTCTTT
TRBJ2-2 | TRBV6-1 | . | . | CASSPSTENTGELFF | TGTGCCAGCAGCCCATCCACCGAGAACACCGGGGAGCTGTTTTTT
TRBJ1-1 | TRBV20-1 | . | few | CSARDPLGTEAFF | TGCAGTGCTAGAGATCCACTGGGCACTGAAGCTTTCTTT
TRBJ1-1 | TRBV29-1 | TRBD1 | few | CSAPGGQEAFF | TGCAGCGCCCCAGGGGGACAGGAAGCTTTCTTT
TRBJ2-7 | TRBV18 | TRBD1 | . | CASSPLDRGLEQYF | TGTGCCAGCTCACCCCTGGACAGGGGATTGGAGCAGTACTTC
TRBJ2-7 | TRBV5-1 | . | . | CASSLGVSGAYEQYF | TGCGCCAGCAGCTTGGGAGTATCGGGGGCCTACGAGCAGTACTTC